Detailed here is one T cell receptor beta chain. Its binding antigen is unknown. The input lacks base qualities; no much larger clone sits a single base away. The record originates from a study of tumor and adjacent non-tumor tissue in lung cancer (dated by TCRdb to 2016 to 2018). Regarding the study in general: Of the cohort, roughly 12 patients had adenocarcinoma, 2 had squamous cell carcinoma and 1 had small cell lung cancer. Ages among the roughly 15 patients ranged from about 31 to 76 years, there were approximately 10 men and 5 women, and disease was at TNM stage I to III. In total, sequencing yielded 125,075,908 productive TCRbeta reads, which works out to an average of approximately 4.1 million reads per sample. Using bulk TCRbeta repertoires from roughly 14 lung cancer patients, the study set lung tumor tissue side by side with matched distant non-tumor lung tissue. Over 25 paired specimens, one tumor and one normal lung sample per patient, were profiled by TCRbeta CDR3 sequencing.

Library creation used multiplex PCR. The sample was run on an Illumina HiSeq 2500. TCRbeta libraries were constructed through three rounds of nested PCR with primers (Table S4) according to protocols adapted from ARM-PCR. Before sequencing, PCR products in the 200-500 bp range were cut out of the gel and cleaned up using the QIAquick gel extraction kit. On the authors' methods: Reads were cleaned with Trimmomatic, merged with FLASH into complete CDR3 sequences, and assigned to V(D)J germline segments with MiTCR. Clonal diversity was computed as the inverse Simpson's index with VDJtools. Productive reads were defined as in-frame sequences without a premature stop codon. TCRdb reran the public reads through fastp at Q25 and MiXCR, keeping productive beta chains. CDR3 protein sequences are deduplicated, and each keeps its most common genes and DNA. The V and J calls, along with clone size, are taken from TCRdb and not from the paper's own processing. A total of fewer than 120,000 distinct CDR3 sequences appear in this sample, under 90% of them only once. The ten largest clones represent approximately 22% of the sample.

Bulk unsorted tissue served as the source for RNA extraction, and RNA quality was assessed using a NanoDrop ND-1000 and an Agilent 2100. Donors were newly diagnosed lung cancer patients admitted for thoracic surgery in China between August and November 2014, without prior chemotherapy. Anyone who had undergone radiotherapy or chemotherapy before, or who had another cancer at the same time, was left out of the study. Pieces of surgical tissue measuring roughly 1-2.1 cm3 were kept in RNAlater solution and stored at -80 degrees C until use. The paper's findings and limits, for the study overall: Younger patients had significantly higher TCR diversity, and higher tumor TCR diversity was associated with shorter overall and disease-free survival. The sequencing platform is not named in the methods, and unique molecular identifiers are not mentioned. Only around 14 patients were in the cohort, and the authors stated that larger samples and more detailed clinical data are needed. The top 100 clones made up a significantly larger cumulative share of the repertoire in normal lung than in tumor tissue. Peripheral blood was not sequenced, so blood TCRbeta repertoires in these lung cancer patients were not examined. Significantly higher TCR diversity (inverse Simpson) was observed in tumor tissue than in normal lung tissue (around 450 vs 150, P = 0.0075, Mann-Whitney U test).

The CDR3 spans 15 residues, from the cysteine through the phenylalanine. Only the CDR3 DNA is retained, 45 bases long and in frame from the first base. The germline V gene specifies MNHEY as CDR1 and SVGAGI as CDR2. V loses 0 bases of germline sequence and J loses 13 bases, and the interval between the two ends is 22 bases. The TCR was taken from a man between 70 and 80 years old with non-small cell lung cancer. The sequence links TRBV6-5 to TRBJ2-7, with TRBD1 as a weak D call on 7 bases. Input material: lung tumor tissue. This receptor has the CDR3 CASSYSTGTAYGQYF. The nucleotide sequence reads TGTGCCAGCAGTTACTCGACAGGGACTGCCTACGGGCAATACTTC.